The rows below give T cell receptor beta chains drawn from one sample of a study of blood T cell repertoires in COVID-19. Generated by immunoSEQ multiplex PCR, the TCRdb table keeps only in-frame clones and is missing some. The sample lists around 250,000 clones, 82% occurring once. Sample: peripheral blood. These TCRs come from a woman younger than 35 with acute or convalescent COVID-19. Each CDR3 is given with its conserved first and last residue. D genes are given only for firm matches. For some rows the clone size is stated as once, few or many, or as a class when expanded; others skip it.

abundance	d_gene	v_gene	j_gene	CDR3nt	CDR3aa
.	TRBD2	TRBV6-2/TRBV6-3	TRBJ2-1	TGTGCCAGCAGCCGCATTGGACTAGCGGGAACTGAGCAGTTCTTC	CASSRIGLAGTEQFF
.	TRBD1	TRBV7-2	TRBJ2-1	TGTGCCAGCAGCCCCGGGGGGACAGGGGGTGGGGAGCAGTTCTTC	CASSPGGTGGGEQFF
.	TRBD2	TRBV7-8	TRBJ2-7	TGTGCCAGCAGCTTCGCGGGGCGGGAGTTCGAGCAGTACTTC	CASSFAGREFEQYF
.	TRBD1	TRBV5-6	TRBJ1-3	TGTGCCAGCAGACAACAGGGGGCGGGTGGAAACACCATATATTTT	CASRQQGAGGNTIYF
once	TRBD2	TRBV7-9	TRBJ2-3	TGTGCCAGCAGCTTATTGGTGCGGGAGGGCACAGATACGCAGTATTTT	CASSLLVREGTDTQYF
.	TRBD1	TRBV27	TRBJ1-5	TGTGCCAGCAGCAACAGGGGAGGTCAGCCCCAGCATTTT	CASSNRGGQPQHF
.	TRBD2	TRBV25-1	TRBJ2-1	TGTGCCAGCAGTGTTAGCGGGAGTTACAATGAGCAGTTCTTC	CASSVSGSYNEQFF
.	.	TRBV2	TRBJ1-3	TGTGCCAGCGGTCGTATGGGGGCTTCTGGAAACACCATATATTTT	CASGRMGASGNTIYF
.	TRBD2	TRBV7-9	TRBJ2-7	TGTGCCAGCAGCTTAGTCCTAGCGGGAGAGTTTCGCGAGCAGTACTTC	CASSLVLAGEFREQYF
.	.	TRBV6-2/TRBV6-3	TRBJ1-5	TGTGCCAGCAGTTACTGGGGGGAAAATCAGCCCCAGCATTTT	CASSYWGENQPQHF
.	.	TRBV4-2	TRBJ2-5	TGTGCCAGCAGCCAAGGACTCCAAGAGACCCAGTACTTC	CASSQGLQETQYF
.	TRBD2	TRBV27	TRBJ2-1	TGTGCCAGCAGTTTGTGGGCGGGAGACCCCTACAATGAGCAGTTCTTC	CASSLWAGDPYNEQFF
.	TRBD1	TRBV6-6	TRBJ1-1	TGTGCCAGCACTGACAGGGTTGAAGCTTTCTTT	CASTDRVEAFF
few	TRBD2	TRBV28	TRBJ2-2	TGTGCCAGCAGTCCACTAGCGTGGGAGGGCCTCTCCGGGGAGCTGTTTTTT	CASSPLAWEGLSGELFF
few	.	TRBV6-2/TRBV6-3	TRBJ2-5	TGTGCCAGCAGTCGCTCCGGAGGACGAGAGACCCAGTACTTC	CASSRSGGRETQYF